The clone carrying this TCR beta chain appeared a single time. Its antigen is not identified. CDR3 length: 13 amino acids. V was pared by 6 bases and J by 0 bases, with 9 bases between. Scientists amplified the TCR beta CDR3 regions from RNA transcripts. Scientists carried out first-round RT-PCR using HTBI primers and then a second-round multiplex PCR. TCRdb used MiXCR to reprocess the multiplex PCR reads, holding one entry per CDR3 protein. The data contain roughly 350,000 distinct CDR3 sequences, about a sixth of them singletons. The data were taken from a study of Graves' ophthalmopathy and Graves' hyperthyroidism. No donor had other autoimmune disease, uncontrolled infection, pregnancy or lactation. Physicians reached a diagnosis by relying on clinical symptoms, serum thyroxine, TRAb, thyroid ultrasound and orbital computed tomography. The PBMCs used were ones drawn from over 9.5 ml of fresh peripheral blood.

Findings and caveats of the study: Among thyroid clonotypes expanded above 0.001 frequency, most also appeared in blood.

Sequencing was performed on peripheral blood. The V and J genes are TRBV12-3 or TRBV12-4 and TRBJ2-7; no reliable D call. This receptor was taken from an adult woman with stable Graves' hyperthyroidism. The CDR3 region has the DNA TGTGCCAGCAGAAGTAGCTACTCCTACGAGCAGTACTTC. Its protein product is CASRSSYSYEQYF.